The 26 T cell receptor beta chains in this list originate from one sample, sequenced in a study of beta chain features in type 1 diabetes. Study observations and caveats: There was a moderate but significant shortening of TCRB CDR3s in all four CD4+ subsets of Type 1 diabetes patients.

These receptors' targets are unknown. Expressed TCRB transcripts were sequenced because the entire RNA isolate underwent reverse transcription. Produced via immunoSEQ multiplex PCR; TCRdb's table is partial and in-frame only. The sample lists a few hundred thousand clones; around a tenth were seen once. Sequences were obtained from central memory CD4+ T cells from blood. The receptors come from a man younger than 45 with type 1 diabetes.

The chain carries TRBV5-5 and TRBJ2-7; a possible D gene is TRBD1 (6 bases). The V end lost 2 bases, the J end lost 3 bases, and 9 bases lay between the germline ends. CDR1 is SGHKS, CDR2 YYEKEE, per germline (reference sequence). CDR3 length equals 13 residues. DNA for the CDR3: TGTGCCAGCAGCTTTGGACAGAGCTACGAGCAGTACTTC. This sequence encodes CASSFGQSYEQYF.

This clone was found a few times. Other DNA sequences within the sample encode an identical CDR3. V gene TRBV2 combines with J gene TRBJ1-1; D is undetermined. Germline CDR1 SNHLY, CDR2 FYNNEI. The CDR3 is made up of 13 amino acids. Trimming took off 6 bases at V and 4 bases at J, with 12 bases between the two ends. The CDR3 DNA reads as TGTGCCAGCAGACACCGGGAGGGCACTGAAGCTTTCTTT. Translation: CASRHREGTEAFF.

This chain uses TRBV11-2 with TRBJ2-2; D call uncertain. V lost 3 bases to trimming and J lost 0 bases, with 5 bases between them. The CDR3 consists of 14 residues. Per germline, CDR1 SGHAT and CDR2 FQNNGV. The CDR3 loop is CASSFASNTGELFF. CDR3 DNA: TGTGCCAGCAGCTTTGCATCGAACACCGGGGAGCTGTTTTTT.

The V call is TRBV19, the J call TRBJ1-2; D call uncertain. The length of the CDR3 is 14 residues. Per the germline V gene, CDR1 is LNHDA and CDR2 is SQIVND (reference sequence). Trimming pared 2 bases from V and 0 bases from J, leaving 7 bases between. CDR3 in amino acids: CASSIPGANYGYTF. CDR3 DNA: TGTGCCAGTAGTATACCAGGAGCTAACTATGGCTACACCTTC.

This CDR3 is CASSGTGTGAYGYTF. The DNA for the CDR3 is TGCGCCAGCAGCGGAACTGGGACAGGGGCATATGGCTACACCTTC. The chain joins TRBV5-1 to TRBJ1-2, with 10 bases that match TRBD1. The CDR3 spans 15 residues. Germline CDR1 is SGHRS and CDR2 is YFSETQ. Losses at the gene ends were 4 bases for V and 5 bases for J; bases not matched to a gene: 8.

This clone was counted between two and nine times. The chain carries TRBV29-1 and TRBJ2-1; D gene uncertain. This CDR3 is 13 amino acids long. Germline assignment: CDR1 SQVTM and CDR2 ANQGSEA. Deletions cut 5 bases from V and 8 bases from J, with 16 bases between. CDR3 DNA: TGCAGCGTTAAAGTCCGGAGTGAGGATGAGCAGTTCTTC. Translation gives CSVKVRSEDEQFF.

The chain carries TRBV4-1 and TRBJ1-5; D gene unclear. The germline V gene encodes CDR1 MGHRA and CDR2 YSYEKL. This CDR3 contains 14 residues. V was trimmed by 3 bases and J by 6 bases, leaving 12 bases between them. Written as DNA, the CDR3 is TGCGCCAGCAGCCACCCACAGAGAGGTCAGCCCCAGCATTTT. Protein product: CASSHPQRGQPQHF.

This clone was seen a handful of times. CDR3 residues: CASSKVQGYEQYF. The CDR3 bases are TGCGCCAGCAGCAAGGTCCAGGGCTACGAGCAGTACTTC. V gene TRBV5-1 combines with J gene TRBJ2-7, with a tentative D call TRBD1 (5 bases). CDR3 length: 13 amino acids. The V gene's germline CDR1 is SGHRS and CDR2 YFSETQ. Trimming shortened V by 4 bases and J by 3 bases, and 11 bases separated the two germline ends.

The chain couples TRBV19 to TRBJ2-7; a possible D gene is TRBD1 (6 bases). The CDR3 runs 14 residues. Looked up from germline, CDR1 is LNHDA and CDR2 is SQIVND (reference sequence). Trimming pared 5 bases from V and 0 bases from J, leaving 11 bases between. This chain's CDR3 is CASSRDTISYEQYF. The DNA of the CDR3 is TGTGCCAGTAGTCGGGACACCATCTCCTACGAGCAGTACTTC.

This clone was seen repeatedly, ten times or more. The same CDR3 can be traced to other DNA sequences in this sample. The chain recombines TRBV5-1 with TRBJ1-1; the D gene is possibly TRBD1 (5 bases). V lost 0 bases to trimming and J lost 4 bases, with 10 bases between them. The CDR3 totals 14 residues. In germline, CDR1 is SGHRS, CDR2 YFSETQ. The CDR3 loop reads CASSLDTGVTEAFF. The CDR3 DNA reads TGCGCCAGCAGCTTGGATACAGGAGTCACTGAAGCTTTCTTT.

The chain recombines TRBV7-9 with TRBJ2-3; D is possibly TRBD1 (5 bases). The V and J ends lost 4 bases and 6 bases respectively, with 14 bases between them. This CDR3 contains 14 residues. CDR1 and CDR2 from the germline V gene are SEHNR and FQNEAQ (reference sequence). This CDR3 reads CASSSDSGLDTQYF. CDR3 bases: TGTGCCAGCAGCTCCGACAGTGGGCTGGATACGCAGTATTTT. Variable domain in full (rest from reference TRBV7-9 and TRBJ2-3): DTGVSQNPRHKITKRGQNVTFRCDPISEHNRLYWYRQTLGQGPEFLTYFQNEAQLEKSRLLSDRFSAERPKGSFSTLEIQRTEQGDSAMYLCASSSDSGLDTQYFGPGTRLTVL.

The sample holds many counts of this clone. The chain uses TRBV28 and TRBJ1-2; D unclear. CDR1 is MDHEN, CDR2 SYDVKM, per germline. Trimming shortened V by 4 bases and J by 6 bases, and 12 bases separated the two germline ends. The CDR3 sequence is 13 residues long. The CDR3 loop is CASSYILGNGYTF. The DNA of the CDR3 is TGTGCCAGCAGTTATATCCTTGGAAATGGCTACACCTTC.

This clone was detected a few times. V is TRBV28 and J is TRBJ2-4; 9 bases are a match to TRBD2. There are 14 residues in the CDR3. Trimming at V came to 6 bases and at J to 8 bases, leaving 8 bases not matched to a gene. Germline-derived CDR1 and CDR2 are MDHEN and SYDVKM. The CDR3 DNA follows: TGTGCCAGCAGAAATAGCGGGAGCGGGGACATTCAGTACTTC. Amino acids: CASRNSGSGDIQYF. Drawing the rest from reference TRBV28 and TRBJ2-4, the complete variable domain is DVKVTQSSRYLVKRTGEKVFLECVQDMDHENMFWYRQDPGLGLRLIYFSYDVKMKEKGDIPEGYSVSREKKERFSLILESASTNQTSMYLCASRNSGSGDIQYFGAGTRLSVL.

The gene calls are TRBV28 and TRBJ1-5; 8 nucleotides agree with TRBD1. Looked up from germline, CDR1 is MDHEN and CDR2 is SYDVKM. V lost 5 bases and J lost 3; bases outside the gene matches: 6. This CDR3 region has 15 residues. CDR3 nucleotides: TGTGCCAGCAGTAATCCGGGACAGGCCAATCAGCCCCAGCATTTT. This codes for CASSNPGQANQPQHF.

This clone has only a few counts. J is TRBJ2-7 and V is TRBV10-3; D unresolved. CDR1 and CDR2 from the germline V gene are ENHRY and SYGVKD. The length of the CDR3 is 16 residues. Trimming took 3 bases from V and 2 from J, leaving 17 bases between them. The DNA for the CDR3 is TGTGCCATCAGTGAAGGTCCGGTTAGTAGTACCTACGAGCAGTACTTC. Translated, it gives CAISEGPVSSTYEQYF.

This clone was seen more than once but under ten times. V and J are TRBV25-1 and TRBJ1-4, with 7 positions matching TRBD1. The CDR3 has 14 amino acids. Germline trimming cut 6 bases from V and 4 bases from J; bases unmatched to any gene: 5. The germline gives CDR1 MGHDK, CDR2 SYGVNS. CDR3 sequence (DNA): TGTGCCAGCAGCCCACAGGGGTTTAATGAAAAACTGTTTTTT. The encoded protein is CASSPQGFNEKLFF.

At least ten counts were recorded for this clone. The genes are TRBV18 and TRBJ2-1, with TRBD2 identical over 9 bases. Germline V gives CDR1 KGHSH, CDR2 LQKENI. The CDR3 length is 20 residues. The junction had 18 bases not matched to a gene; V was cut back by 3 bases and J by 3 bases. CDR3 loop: CASSPGRHGGGRAIYNEQFF. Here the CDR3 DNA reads TGTGCCAGCTCACCTGGGCGCCATGGCGGCGGGAGGGCCATCTACAATGAGCAGTTCTTC.

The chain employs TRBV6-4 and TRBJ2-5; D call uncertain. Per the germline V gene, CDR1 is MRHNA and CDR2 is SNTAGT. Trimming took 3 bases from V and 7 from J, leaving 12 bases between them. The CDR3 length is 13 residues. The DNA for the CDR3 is TGTGCCAGCAGTGAAGTATCCGGCGGGACCCAGTACTTC. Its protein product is CASSEVSGGTQYF.

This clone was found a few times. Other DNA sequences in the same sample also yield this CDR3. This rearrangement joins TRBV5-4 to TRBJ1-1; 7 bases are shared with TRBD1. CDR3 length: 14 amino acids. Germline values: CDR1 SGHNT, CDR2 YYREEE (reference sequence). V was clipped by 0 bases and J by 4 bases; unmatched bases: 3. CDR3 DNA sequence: TGTGCCAGCAGCTTGGGACAGGGAGGCACTGAAGCTTTCTTT. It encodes CASSLGQGGTEAFF.

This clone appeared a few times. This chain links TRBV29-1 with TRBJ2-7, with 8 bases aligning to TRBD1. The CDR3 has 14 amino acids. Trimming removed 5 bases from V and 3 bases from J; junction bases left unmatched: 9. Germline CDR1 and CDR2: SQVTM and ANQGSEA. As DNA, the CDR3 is TGCAGCGTTAATCCCGGGACAGGCCTCTACGAGCAGTACTTC. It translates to CSVNPGTGLYEQYF.

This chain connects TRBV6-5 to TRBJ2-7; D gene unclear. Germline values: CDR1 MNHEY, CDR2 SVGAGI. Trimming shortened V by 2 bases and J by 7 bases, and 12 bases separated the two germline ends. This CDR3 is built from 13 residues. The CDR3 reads CASSYTASKEQYF. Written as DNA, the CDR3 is TGTGCCAGCAGTTACACAGCCTCGAAAGAGCAGTACTTC.

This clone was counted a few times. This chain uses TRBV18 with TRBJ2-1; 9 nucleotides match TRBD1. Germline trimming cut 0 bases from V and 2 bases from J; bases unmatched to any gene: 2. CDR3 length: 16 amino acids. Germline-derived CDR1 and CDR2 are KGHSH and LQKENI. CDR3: CASSPPGQGPYNEQFF. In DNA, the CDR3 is TGTGCCAGCTCACCACCGGGACAGGGCCCCTACAATGAGCAGTTCTTC.

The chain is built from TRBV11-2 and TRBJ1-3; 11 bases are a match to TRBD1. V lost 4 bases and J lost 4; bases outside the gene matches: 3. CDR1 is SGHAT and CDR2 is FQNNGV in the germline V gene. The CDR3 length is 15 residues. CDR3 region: CASSWDRGTGNTIYF. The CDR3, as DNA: TGTGCCAGCAGCTGGGACAGGGGGACGGGAAACACCATATATTTT.

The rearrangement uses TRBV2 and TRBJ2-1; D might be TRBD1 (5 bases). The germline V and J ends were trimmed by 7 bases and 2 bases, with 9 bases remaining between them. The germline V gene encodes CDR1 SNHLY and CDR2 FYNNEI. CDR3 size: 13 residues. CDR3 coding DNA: TGTGCCAGCAACCCGGACACCTACAATGAGCAGTTCTTC. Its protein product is CASNPDTYNEQFF.

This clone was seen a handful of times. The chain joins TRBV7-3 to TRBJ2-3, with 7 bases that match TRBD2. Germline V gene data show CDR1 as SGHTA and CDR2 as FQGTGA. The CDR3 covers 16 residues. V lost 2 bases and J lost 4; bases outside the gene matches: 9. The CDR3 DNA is TGTGCCAGCAGCTTATTGCCAAGCGGGAATTCAGATACGCAGTATTTT. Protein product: CASSLLPSGNSDTQYF.

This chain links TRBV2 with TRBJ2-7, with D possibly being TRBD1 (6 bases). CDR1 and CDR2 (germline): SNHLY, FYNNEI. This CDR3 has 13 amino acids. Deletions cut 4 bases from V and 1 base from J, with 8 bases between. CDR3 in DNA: TGTGCCAGCAGTGTGGACAGTTCCTACGAGCAGTACTTC. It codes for CASSVDSSYEQYF. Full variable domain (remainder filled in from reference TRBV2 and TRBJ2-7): EPEVTQTPSHQVTQMGQEVILRCVPISNHLYFYWYRQILGQKVEFLVSFYNNEISEKSEIFDDQFSVERPDGSNFTLKIRSTKLEDSAMYFCASSVDSSYEQYFGPGTRLTVT.